This T cell receptor (beta chain) was identified in a study of spatial heterogeneity in lung cancer. Germline V gene data show CDR1 as LNHDA and CDR2 as SQIVND (reference sequence). Trimming took 5 bases from V and 4 from J, leaving 17 bases between them. This CDR3 contains 15 residues. TCRdb re-derived calls from the 5' RACE reads in MiXCR, one entry per CDR3 protein. The sample consists of 650 to 850 distinct CDR3 sequences, 67% of them appearing once. Time point here: blood at routine non-recurrence follow-up after resection. Notes on this clonotype: In a library made to pick up alpha chains, this beta chain is a stray read with a size that means little.

This specimen consisted of PBMCs, obtained at follow-up. V usage is TRBV19 and J usage is TRBJ2-5, with a weak D call TRBD2 (5 bases). This clonotype was sampled from a female donor with early-stage non-small cell lung cancer. The CDR3 nucleotides are TGTGCCAGTAGTTCTTACCAAGCTGGGAGAGAGACCCAGTACTTC. This encodes CASSSYQAGRETQYF.